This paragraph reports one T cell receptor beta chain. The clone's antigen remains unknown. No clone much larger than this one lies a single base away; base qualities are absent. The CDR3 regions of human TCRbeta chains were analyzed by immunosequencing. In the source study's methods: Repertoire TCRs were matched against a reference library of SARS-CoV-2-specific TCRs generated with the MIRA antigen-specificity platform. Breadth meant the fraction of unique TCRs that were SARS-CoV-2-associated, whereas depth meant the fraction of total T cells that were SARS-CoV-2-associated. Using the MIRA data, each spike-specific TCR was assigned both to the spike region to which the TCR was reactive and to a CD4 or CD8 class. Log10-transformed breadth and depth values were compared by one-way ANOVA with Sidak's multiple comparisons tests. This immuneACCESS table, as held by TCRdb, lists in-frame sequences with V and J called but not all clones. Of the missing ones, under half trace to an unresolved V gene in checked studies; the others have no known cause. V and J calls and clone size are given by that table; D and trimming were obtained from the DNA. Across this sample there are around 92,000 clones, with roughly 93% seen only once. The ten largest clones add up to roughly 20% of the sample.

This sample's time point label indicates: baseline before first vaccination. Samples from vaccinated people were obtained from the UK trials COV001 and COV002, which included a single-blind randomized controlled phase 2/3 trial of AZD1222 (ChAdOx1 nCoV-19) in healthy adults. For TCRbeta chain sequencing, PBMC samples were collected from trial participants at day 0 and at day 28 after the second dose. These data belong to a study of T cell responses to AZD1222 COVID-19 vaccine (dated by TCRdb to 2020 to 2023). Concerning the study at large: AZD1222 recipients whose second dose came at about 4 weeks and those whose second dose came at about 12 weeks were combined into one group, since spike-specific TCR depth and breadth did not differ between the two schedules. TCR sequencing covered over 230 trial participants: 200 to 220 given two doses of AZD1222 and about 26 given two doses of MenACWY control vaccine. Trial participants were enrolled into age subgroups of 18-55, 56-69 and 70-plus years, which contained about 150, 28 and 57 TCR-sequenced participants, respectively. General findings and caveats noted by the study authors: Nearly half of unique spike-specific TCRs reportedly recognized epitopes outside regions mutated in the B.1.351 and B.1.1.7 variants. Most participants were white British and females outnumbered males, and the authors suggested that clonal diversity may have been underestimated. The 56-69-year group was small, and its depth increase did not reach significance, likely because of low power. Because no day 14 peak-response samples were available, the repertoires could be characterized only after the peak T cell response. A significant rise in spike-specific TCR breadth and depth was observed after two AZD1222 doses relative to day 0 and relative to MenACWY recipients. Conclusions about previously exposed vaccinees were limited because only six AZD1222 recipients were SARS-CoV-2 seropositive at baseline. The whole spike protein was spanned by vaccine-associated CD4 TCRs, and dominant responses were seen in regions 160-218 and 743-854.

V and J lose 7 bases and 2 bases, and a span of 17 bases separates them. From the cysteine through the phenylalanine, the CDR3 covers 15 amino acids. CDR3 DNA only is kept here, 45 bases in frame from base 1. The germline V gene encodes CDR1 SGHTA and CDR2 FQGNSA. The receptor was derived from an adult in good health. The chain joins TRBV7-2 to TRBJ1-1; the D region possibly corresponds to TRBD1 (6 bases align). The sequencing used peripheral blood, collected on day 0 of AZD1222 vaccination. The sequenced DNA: TGTGCCAGCACCCTTCGAGGGGGAGGAAACACTGAAGCTTTCTTT. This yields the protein CASTLRGGGNTEAFF.